The T cell receptor beta chain described here comes from a study of Ad26.COV2.S vaccination and SARS-CoV-2 variants (TCRdb year 2021). Some background on the complete study: Donors in the vaccine arm were drawn from COV1001, a phase I-IIa trial of Ad26.COV2.S in healthy adults that was multicentre, randomized, double-blind and placebo-controlled. Ad26.COV2.S was administered intramuscularly at a dose of 5x10^10 or 1x10^11 viral particles, either as one shot or as two shots given 56 days apart. The specificity and breadth of SARS-CoV-2-reactive T cell receptors after Ad26.COV2.S vaccination were assessed by TCRbeta repertoire sequencing. A total of roughly 30 samples were included in the TCR-sequenced set, comprising around 20 Ad26.COV2.S vaccine recipients, 5 placebo recipients and 8 SARS-CoV-2 convalescent individuals. Participants in the trial were split at random into five groups of five each, receiving low-dose or high-dose Ad26.COV2.S once or twice, or else placebo on both occasions. Investigators remained blinded to trial group allocation during experiments and outcome assessment. Broader findings and caveats from the paper: After vaccination, spike-specific CD8+ and CD4+ T cell responses were reported to show substantial breadth. It was noted by the authors that total T cell responses may have been underestimated by the TCR breadth and depth analyses. Spike-specific TCR breadth was higher in Ad26.COV2.S recipients than in placebo recipients (P = 0.0014). The study was not powered to compare responses between vaccine doses or regimens. Vaccine and placebo recipients had similar non-spike TCR breadth, a finding consistent with the vaccine containing only spike.

The immunoSEQ Assay was used to sequence TCRbeta CDR3 regions. After extraction, genomic DNA underwent amplification by bias-controlled multiplex PCR, followed by high-throughput sequencing. On the authors' methods: To quantify the absolute abundance of each unique TCRbeta CDR3 region, sequences were collapsed and filtered. T cell fraction was estimated by normalization of TCRbeta template counts to usable DNA, with usable DNA being measured through amplification of reference genes present in all nucleated cells. Repertoire TCRs were annotated as SARS-CoV-2-specific when V gene, CDR3 amino acid sequence and J gene were exactly matched to a known reactive TCR set. The reference SARS-CoV-2 TCR set was obtained from MIRA and was filtered for enrichment in COVID-19-positive ImmuneCODE repertoires, whereby public or cross-reactive TCRs were removed. Using the MIRA antigens, annotated TCRs were further analysed by specific ORF or by position within an ORF. Breadth was defined as annotated unique rearrangements over total unique productive rearrangements; depth was the summed frequency of those rearrangements. Group comparisons of TCR breadth used two-sided Wilcoxon rank-sum tests. Imported from immuneACCESS, the table was reduced by TCRdb to in-frame sequences with V and J called. These copies leave out some clones; in studies compared against another copy, an unresolved V gene accounts for under half, and the cause of the remainder is not known. The DNA gave D and trimming, while V, J and clone size come from that table. The sample table shows about 330,000 clones, and around 90% are seen once. The ten largest clones represent about 5.4% of the sample.

The CDR3, from cysteine to phenylalanine, totals 14 residues. The kept DNA is CDR3 alone, 42 bases in frame from the first base. CDR1 and CDR2 are read off the germline V gene as SGDLS and YYNGEE. At the junction V is shortened by 2 bases and J by 4 bases, with 12 bases in between. The treatment or condition label, read with the paper, signifies: around 19 received Ad26.COV2.S at low or high dose, single or two shots; a few received placebo; per-sample allocation not given. For vaccine and placebo recipients, repertoires were sequenced using samples collected on day 63 after the first injection. In Cohort 1b, some 25 adults aged 18-55 years were enrolled at a single site in Boston, USA, between 29 July and 7 August 2020. Ad26.COV2.S was a replication-incompetent adenovirus type 26 vector that expressed a prefusion-stabilized SARS-CoV-2 spike protein derived from the original Wuhan strain. Concerning this clone: This clone's antigen is unknown. Base-call qualities are not available, and no considerably larger clone is one nucleotide away.

The clonotype was recovered from a person aged 18 to 59 who received the Ad26.COV2.S COVID-19 vaccine or a placebo. This sequence uses TRBV9 and TRBJ1-2, with a weak D call of TRBD1 (6 bases match). Specimen: peripheral blood, collected in a trial of Ad26.COV2.S vaccine versus placebo. The nucleotides are TGTGCCAGCAGCGTGGGGGGCAGGTTCTATGGCTACACCTTC. The resulting protein is CASSVGGRFYGYTF.